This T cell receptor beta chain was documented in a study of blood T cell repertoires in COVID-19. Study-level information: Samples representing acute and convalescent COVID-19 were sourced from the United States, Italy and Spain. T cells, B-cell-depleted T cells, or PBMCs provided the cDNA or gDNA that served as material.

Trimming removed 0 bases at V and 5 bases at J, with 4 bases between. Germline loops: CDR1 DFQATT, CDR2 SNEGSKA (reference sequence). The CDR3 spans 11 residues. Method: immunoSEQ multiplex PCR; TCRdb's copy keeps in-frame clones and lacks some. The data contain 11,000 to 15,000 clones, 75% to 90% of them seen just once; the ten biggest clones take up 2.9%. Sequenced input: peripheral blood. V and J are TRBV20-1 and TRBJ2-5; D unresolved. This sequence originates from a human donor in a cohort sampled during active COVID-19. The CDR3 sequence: CSARDMETQYF. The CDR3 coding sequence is TGCAGTGCTAGAGATATGGAGACCCAGTACTTC.